This T cell receptor (beta chain) was identified in a study of metastatic and nonmetastatic thyroid tumors. As for the study in general: Comparative analysis of repertoires was undertaken across blood and tumor or nodule tissue obtained from malignant and benign thyroid patients. Study results and limitations: Within blood and tumor, benign nodules reportedly had significantly lower TCR beta diversity than malignant thyroid tumors did.

In the authors' methods: CDR3 was compared across clinicopathological groups, and the resulting differences were used to build a distant-metastasis classifier for papillary thyroid cancer. TCRdb re-called the PCR reads through MiXCR. TCRdb, not the original authors, processed these V and J calls. The sample holds more than 40,000 clones, approximately 15% seen once. All patients were untreated before thyroid surgery. This CDR3 is built from 12 residues. CDR1 and CDR2 from the germline V gene are SNHLY and FYNNEI. Trimming cost V 6 bases and J 3 bases, with 6 bases left between them. A remark on this clone: Its antigen remains unknown.

Sequenced sample: blood. The TCR comes from a female donor with papillary thyroid cancer or a benign thyroid nodule (not recorded which). Some clones in this sample may be carry-over from other donors' samples. The V and J genes are TRBV2 and TRBJ1-5; D gene uncertain. The CDR3 loop is CASSRINQPQHF. In nucleotides, the CDR3 is TGTGCCAGCAGCAGGATCAATCAGCCCCAGCATTTT.